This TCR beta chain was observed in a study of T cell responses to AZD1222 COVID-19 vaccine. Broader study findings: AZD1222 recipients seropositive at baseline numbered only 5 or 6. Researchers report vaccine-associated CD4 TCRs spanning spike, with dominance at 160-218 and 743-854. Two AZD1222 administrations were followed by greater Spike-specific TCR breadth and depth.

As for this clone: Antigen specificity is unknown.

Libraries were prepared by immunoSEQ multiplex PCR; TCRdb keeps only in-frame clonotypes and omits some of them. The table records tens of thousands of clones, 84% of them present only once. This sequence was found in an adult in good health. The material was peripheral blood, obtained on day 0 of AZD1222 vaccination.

CDR3 sequence reads: CASGSKWDPIYGYTF. The CDR3, as DNA: TGTGCCAGCGGTTCAAAGTGGGACCCTATCTATGGCTACACCTTC. This rearrangement joins TRBV27 to TRBJ1-2; possible D gene TRBD1, 5 bases. Germline values: CDR1 MNHEY, CDR2 SMNVEV (reference sequence). CDR3 length equals 15 residues. Trimming shortened V by 8 bases and J by 4 bases, and 20 bases separated the two germline ends.